A selection of T cell receptor beta chains follows, all from one sample in a study of OX40 agonist ivuxolimab in advanced cancers. Assay used: immunoSEQ multiplex PCR; TCRdb lists only in-frame clones, some missing. In the table there are tens of thousands of clones, roughly nine tenths of which are singletons. Specimen: CD4+ or CD8+ T cells sorted from blood, collected in a trial of the OX40 agonist ivuxolimab. These receptors originate from an adult with an advanced solid tumor such as melanoma, head and neck, liver or kidney cancer. Both conserved end residues are part of each CDR3. A D gene is named only where the DNA matches it firmly. Clone size is given for some rows only: seen once, a few or many times, or a class if the clone is expanded.

clone_size	d_call	v_call	j_call	cdr3_aa	cdr3_nt
NA	NA	TRBV9	TRBJ2-1	CASSASRGSYNEQFF	TGTGCCAGCAGCGCCTCCAGAGGCTCCTACAATGAGCAGTTCTTC
NA	TRBD1	TRBV6-1	TRBJ2-1	CASSPGQGSYNEQFF	TGTGCCAGCAGCCCCGGACAGGGATCATACAATGAGCAGTTCTTC
NA	NA	TRBV27	TRBJ1-5	CASSPGTGRSQPQHF	TGTGCCAGCAGCCCCGGGACCGGGAGAAGTCAGCCCCAGCATTTT
NA	TRBD1	TRBV10-3	TRBJ1-1	CASSDRDPLNTEAFF	TGTGCCTCCTCAGACAGGGACCCTCTGAACACTGAAGCTTTCTTT
NA	TRBD1	TRBV9	TRBJ2-1	CASSGQGDEQFF	TGTGCCAGCAGCGGACAGGGCGATGAGCAGTTCTTC
NA	NA	TRBV6-5	TRBJ2-1	CASGASGQGNEQFF	TGTGCCAGCGGAGCCTCCGGGCAGGGGAATGAGCAGTTCTTC
NA	NA	TRBV12-5	TRBJ2-3	CASGAGAGPDTQYF	TGTGCTAGTGGGGCGGGGGCAGGGCCCGATACGCAGTATTTT
NA	NA	TRBV21-1	TRBJ2-3	CASSKAVKGDTQYF	TGTGCCAGCAGCAAGGCCGTCAAGGGAGATACGCAGTATTTT
NA	TRBD1	TRBV6-5	TRBJ1-2	CASSGFGTADYGYTF	TGTGCCAGCAGCGGATTCGGGACAGCGGACTATGGCTACACCTTC
NA	TRBD2	TRBV4-1	TRBJ2-1	CASRSAGGRYEQFF	TGCGCCAGCAGGTCCGCGGGAGGGCGCTATGAGCAGTTCTTC
NA	NA	TRBV7-8	TRBJ1-4	CASSLGGEWGEKLFF	TGTGCCAGCAGCTTGGGGGGCGAGTGGGGTGAAAAACTGTTTTTT
NA	NA	TRBV19	TRBJ1-1	CASSIRKGPSGTEAFF	TGTGCCAGTAGTATTAGGAAGGGGCCCTCCGGCACTGAAGCTTTCTTT
NA	TRBD2	TRBV4-1	TRBJ2-7	CASSQVRGVPYEQYF	TGCGCCAGCAGCCAAGTACGGGGGGTCCCCTACGAGCAGTACTTC
NA	TRBD1	TRBV29-1	TRBJ1-2	CSAGTGADGYTF	TGCAGCGCCGGGACAGGGGCTGACGGCTACACCTTC
NA	NA	TRBV25-1	TRBJ1-2	CASRGSDYGYTF	TGTGCCAGCAGAGGCTCAGACTATGGCTACACCTTC
NA	TRBD2	TRBV13	TRBJ2-2	CASNRLAGGTGELFF	TGTGCCAGCAACAGACTAGCGGGAGGGACCGGGGAGCTGTTTTTT
NA	NA	TRBV28	TRBJ2-7	CASSLAAVTYEQYF	TGTGCCAGCAGTTTAGCAGCTGTAACCTACGAGCAGTACTTC
NA	TRBD1	TRBV2	TRBJ2-1	CASSEGTGNEQFF	TGTGCCAGCAGTGAGGGGACAGGGAATGAGCAGTTCTTC
NA	TRBD2	TRBV27	TRBJ2-1	CASSPLAGGLNEQFF	TGTGCCAGCAGTCCCCTAGCGGGAGGGCTCAATGAGCAGTTCTTC
NA	NA	TRBV6-5	TRBJ1-4	CASSPGTPEKLFF	TGTGCCAGCAGCCCGGGGACCCCAGAAAAACTGTTTTTT
NA	NA	TRBV18	TRBJ1-3	CASSPSRVSGNTIYF	TGTGCCAGCTCACCCTCCAGGGTCTCCGGAAACACCATATATTTT
NA	NA	TRBV4-3	TRBJ2-3	CASSPRASDSTDTQYF	TGCGCCAGCAGCCCGAGGGCAAGCGATAGCACAGATACGCAGTATTTT
once	NA	TRBV5-5	TRBJ2-3	CASSLGNTDTQYF	TGTGCCAGCAGCTTGGGGAACACAGATACGCAGTATTTT
NA	TRBD2	TRBV7-8	TRBJ2-1	CASSRAGAGNEQFF	TGTGCCAGCAGCCGAGCGGGAGCGGGCAATGAGCAGTTCTTC
few	NA	TRBV28	TRBJ1-5	CASSLARMNQPQHF	TGTGCCAGCAGTTTGGCACGGATGAATCAGCCCCAGCATTTT
NA	NA	TRBV9	TRBJ2-5	CASSPRWRDRETQYF	TGTGCCAGCAGCCCTAGATGGCGGGACCGAGAGACCCAGTACTTC
NA	TRBD1	TRBV7-8	TRBJ1-5	CASSTTGESPQHF	TGTGCCAGCAGCACCACAGGGGAGTCACCCCAGCATTTT
NA	TRBD2	TRBV4-1	TRBJ2-1	CASSQGEGGAYNEQFF	TGCGCCAGCAGCCAAGGGGAGGGAGGGGCCTACAATGAGCAGTTCTTC
NA	NA	TRBV7-9	TRBJ1-3	CASRRGSGNTIYF	TGTGCCAGCAGACGGGGCTCTGGAAACACCATATATTTT
NA	TRBD1	TRBV2	TRBJ2-5	CASLQGQGWRETQYF	TGTGCCAGCCTACAGGGGCAGGGGTGGCGGGAGACCCAGTACTTC
NA	NA	TRBV30	TRBJ1-5	CAWSERGPGSNQPQHF	TGTGCCTGGAGTGAGAGAGGACCGGGGAGCAATCAGCCCCAGCATTTT
NA	NA	TRBV19	TRBJ2-1	CASSPTSYNEQFF	TGTGCCAGTAGCCCCACGTCCTACAATGAGCAGTTCTTC
NA	NA	TRBV27	TRBJ1-1	CASSLEAGMNTEAFF	TGTGCCAGCAGTTTGGAAGCGGGTATGAACACTGAAGCTTTCTTT
NA	NA	TRBV28	TRBJ1-5	CASSLPPPPGNQPQHF	TGTGCCAGCAGTCTCCCACCCCCCCCCGGGAATCAGCCCCAGCATTTT
NA	TRBD1	TRBV4-1	TRBJ1-5	CASSPDRGGQPQHF	TGCGCCAGCAGCCCCGACAGGGGTGGGCAGCCCCAGCATTTT
NA	NA	TRBV19	TRBJ2-2	CASSIGRTPANTGELFF	TGTGCCAGTAGTATTGGGCGGACGCCCGCGAACACCGGGGAGCTGTTTTTT
NA	TRBD2	TRBV6-5	TRBJ2-3	CASRTSGRAGDTQYF	TGTGCCAGCAGGACTAGCGGGAGGGCCGGAGATACGCAGTATTTT
NA	NA	TRBV2	TRBJ2-3	CASSGIGTLASTDTQYF	TGTGCCAGCAGTGGAATCGGGACCCTGGCTAGCACAGATACGCAGTATTTT
NA	TRBD2	TRBV27	TRBJ2-1	CASRGLANEQFF	TGTGCCAGCAGGGGACTAGCCAATGAGCAGTTCTTC
NA	NA	TRBV2	TRBJ1-2	CASQGPGVYGYTF	TGTGCCAGCCAGGGACCTGGGGTTTATGGCTACACCTTC
few	TRBD1	TRBV18	TRBJ2-3	CASSPWGQDATDTQYF	TGTGCCAGCTCACCCTGGGGACAGGATGCGACAGATACGCAGTATTTT
few	NA	TRBV9	TRBJ1-3	CASSPHGGSPGNTIYF	TGTGCCAGCAGCCCCCACGGGGGCTCACCCGGAAACACCATATATTTT
NA	NA	TRBV6-5	TRBJ2-1	CASSPAGGIGGEQFF	TGTGCCAGCAGTCCAGCCGGGGGAATTGGCGGTGAGCAGTTCTTC
NA	NA	TRBV2	TRBJ2-6	CASRAGSSGANVLTF	TGTGCCAGCAGGGCAGGGAGCTCTGGGGCCAACGTCCTGACTTTC
NA	NA	TRBV9	TRBJ1-3	CASSRQLGLGNTIYF	TGTGCCAGCAGTCGACAGTTAGGGCTCGGAAACACCATATATTTT
once	TRBD1	TRBV25-1	TRBJ1-5	CASSGPGQGSRQPQHF	TGTGCCAGCAGTGGTCCGGGACAGGGCTCTCGGCAGCCCCAGCATTTT
NA	NA	TRBV5-6	TRBJ2-1	CASSLAIQNEQFF	TGTGCCAGCAGCTTGGCCATCCAGAATGAGCAGTTCTTC
NA	TRBD2	TRBV2	TRBJ2-7	CASSELLAGDYEQYF	TGTGCCAGCAGTGAACTACTAGCGGGGGACTACGAGCAGTACTTC
NA	NA	TRBV7-3	TRBJ2-2	CASSPGGGELFF	TGTGCCAGCAGCCCCGGGGGTGGGGAGCTGTTTTTT
once	TRBD2	TRBV9	TRBJ2-4	CASSVGGGSVKNIQYF	TGTGCCAGCAGCGTAGGGGGCGGGAGCGTCAAAAACATTCAGTACTTC
NA	NA	TRBV5-6	TRBJ1-5	CASSFKGSNQPQHF	TGTGCCAGCAGCTTTAAGGGTAGCAATCAGCCCCAGCATTTT
NA	TRBD1	TRBV27	TRBJ1-5	CASSANRGNQPQHF	TGTGCCAGCAGTGCTAACAGGGGGAATCAGCCCCAGCATTTT
once	NA	TRBV2	TRBJ2-5	CASSEGSWETQYF	TGTGCCAGCAGTGAAGGCAGTTGGGAGACCCAGTACTTC
NA	TRBD2	TRBV19	TRBJ2-4	CASTETSGSPGDIQYF	TGTGCCAGTACAGAGACTAGCGGGAGCCCTGGGGACATTCAGTACTTC
NA	NA	TRBV19	TRBJ2-1	CASRWAEQFF	TGTGCCAGCCGGTGGGCCGAGCAGTTCTTC
NA	TRBD1	TRBV6-1	TRBJ1-2	CASSEAWRGRGYGYTF	TGTGCCAGCAGTGAAGCGTGGAGGGGGCGAGGGTATGGCTACACCTTC
NA	TRBD2	TRBV19	TRBJ2-1	CASSPGTRNEQFF	TGTGCCAGTAGTCCCGGGACTAGGAATGAGCAGTTCTTC